This TCR beta chain was recorded in a study of vaccination effects on CD4 cells after COVID-19. Antigen-specific CD4+ T cells were expanded (with viral peptide pools) by the ViraFEST assay ahead of sequencing. Subsequent to less than twelve days of culture, CD4+ T cells were isolated. Neither prior SARS-CoV-2 infection nor positive nucleocapsid antibodies were present in the vaccine recipients. Cultivation was performed at a few million PBMC per well with around 9.3 IU/ml IL-2 and roughly 9.9 ug/ml peptides added. Germline V gene data show CDR1 as SNHLY and CDR2 as FYNNEI. V lost 6 bases and J lost 1, with 6 bases in between. This CDR3 contains 12 residues. As concerns this clone: What it binds is not known.

Data came from immunoSEQ multiplex PCR; TCRdb stores just in-frame clones and leaves some out. The table includes around 55,000 clones, approximately 70% detected once. The study's findings and limits: The study found that only 1 of 255 vaccine-induced clones from healthy vaccinees cross-reacted with common cold coronaviruses.

This receptor was taken from a human donor who received a COVID-19 vaccine. The sample was CD4+ T cells from PBMCs cultured with SARS-CoV-2 spike peptides, taken before COVID-19 vaccination. The chain joins TRBV2 to TRBJ1-1; unclear D gene. The CDR3 here is CASSIENTEAFF. Here the CDR3 DNA reads TGTGCCAGCAGCATAGAGAACACTGAAGCTTTCTTT.